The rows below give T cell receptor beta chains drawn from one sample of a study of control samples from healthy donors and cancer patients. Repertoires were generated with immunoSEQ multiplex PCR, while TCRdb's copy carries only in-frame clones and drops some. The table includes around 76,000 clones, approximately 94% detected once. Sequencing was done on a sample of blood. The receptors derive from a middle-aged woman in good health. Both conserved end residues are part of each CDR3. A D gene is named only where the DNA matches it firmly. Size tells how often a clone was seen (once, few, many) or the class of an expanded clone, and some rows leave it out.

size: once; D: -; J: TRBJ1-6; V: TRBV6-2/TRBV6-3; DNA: TGTGCCAGCAGTTACGGACCATATAATTCACCCCTCCACTTT; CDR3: CASSYGPYNSPLHF
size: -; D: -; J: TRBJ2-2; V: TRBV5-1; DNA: TGCGCCAGCAGCTTTGGGTCGGGGGGCCGGTTATTGACCGGGGAGCTGTTTTTT; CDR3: CASSFGSGGRLLTGELFF
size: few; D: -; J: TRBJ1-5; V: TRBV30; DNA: TGTGCCTGGGGATTTGGGGGCAATCAGCCCCAGCATTTT; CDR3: CAWGFGGNQPQHF
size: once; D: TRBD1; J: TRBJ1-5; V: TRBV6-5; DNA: TGTGCCAGCAGTTCCCGGGACAGGGGCAATCAGCCCCAGCATTTT; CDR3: CASSSRDRGNQPQHF
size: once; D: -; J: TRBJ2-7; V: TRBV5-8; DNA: TGTGCCAGCAGCTTACAGTTCTACGAGCAGTACTTC; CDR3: CASSLQFYEQYF
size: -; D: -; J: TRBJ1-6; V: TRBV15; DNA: TGTGCCACCAGCAGAGATCCCGCCCCACCCCTCCACTTT; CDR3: CATSRDPAPPLHF
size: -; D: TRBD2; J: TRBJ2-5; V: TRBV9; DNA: TGTGCCAGCAGCGCCCAGGGACTAGCGGGGGGGCAAGAGACCCAGTACTTC; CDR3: CASSAQGLAGGQETQYF
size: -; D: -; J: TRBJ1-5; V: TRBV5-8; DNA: TGTGCCAGCAGCTTGAAATCAGAAGGATATAGCAATCAGCCCCAGCATTTT; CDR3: CASSLKSEGYSNQPQHF
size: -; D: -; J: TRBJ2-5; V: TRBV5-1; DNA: TGCGCCAGCAGCCCAGGGGCAGCAGAGACCCAGTACTTC; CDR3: CASSPGAAETQYF
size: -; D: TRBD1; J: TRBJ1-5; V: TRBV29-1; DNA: TGCAGCGCTGGGACAGACAGCAATCAGCCCCAGCATTTT; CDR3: CSAGTDSNQPQHF
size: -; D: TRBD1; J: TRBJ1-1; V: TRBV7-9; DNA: TGTGCCAGCAGCTCCGGGACAGGGGGCCGACGGACTGAAGCTTTCTTT; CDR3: CASSSGTGGRRTEAFF
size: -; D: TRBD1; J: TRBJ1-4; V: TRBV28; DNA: TGTGCCAGCAGTTTGGATTTTATTGGACAGGGGGCAGGTGAAAAACTGTTTTTT; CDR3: CASSLDFIGQGAGEKLFF
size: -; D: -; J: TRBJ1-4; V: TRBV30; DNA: TGTGCCTGGAGTGTACGCGACGGTAATGAAAAACTGTTTTTT; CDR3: CAWSVRDGNEKLFF
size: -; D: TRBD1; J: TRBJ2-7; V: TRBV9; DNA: TGTGCCAGCAGCGTACGAGGGGGACAGAGCACCTACGAGCAGTACTTC; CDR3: CASSVRGGQSTYEQYF